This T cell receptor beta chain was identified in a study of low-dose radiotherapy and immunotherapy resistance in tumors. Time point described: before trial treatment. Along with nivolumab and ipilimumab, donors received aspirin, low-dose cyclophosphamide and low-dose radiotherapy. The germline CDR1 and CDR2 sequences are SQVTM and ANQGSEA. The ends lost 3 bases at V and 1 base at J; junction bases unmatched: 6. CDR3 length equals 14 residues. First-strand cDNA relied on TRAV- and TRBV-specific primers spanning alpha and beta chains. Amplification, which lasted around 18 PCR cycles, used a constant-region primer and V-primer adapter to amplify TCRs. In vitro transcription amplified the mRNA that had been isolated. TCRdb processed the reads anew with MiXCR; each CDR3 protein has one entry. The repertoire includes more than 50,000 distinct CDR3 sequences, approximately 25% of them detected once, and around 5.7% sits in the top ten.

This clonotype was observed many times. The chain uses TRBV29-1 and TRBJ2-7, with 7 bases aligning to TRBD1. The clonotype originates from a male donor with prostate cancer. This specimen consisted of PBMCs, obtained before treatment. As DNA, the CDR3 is TGCAGCGTTGAGGACAGGTCCTCGTCCTACGAGCAGTACTTC. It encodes CSVEDRSSSYEQYF.